This TCR beta chain was sequenced for a study of T cell changes during pregnancy in multiple sclerosis. This clone was counted between two and nine times. The CDR3 is made up of 12 amino acids. CDR1 MNHEY and CDR2 SVGAGI come from the germline V gene. The trim removed 5 bases at V and 9 bases at J, leaving 5 bases unmatched. Sequenced by immunoSEQ multiplex PCR; TCRdb stores in-frame clones only, minus some. The sample carries 50,000 to 60,000 clones, roughly nine tenths recorded once. This receptor was taken from a female donor with multiple sclerosis, enrolled in a pregnancy study. The chain has TRBV6-5 and TRBJ1-2; TRBD1 agrees at 8 bases. The sequencing here drew on CD4+ T cells from peripheral blood mononuclear cells, taken in the first trimester of pregnancy. CDR3: CASSPGQGRYTF. The DNA of the CDR3 is TGTGCCAGCAGTCCAGGACAGGGCCGCTACACCTTC.